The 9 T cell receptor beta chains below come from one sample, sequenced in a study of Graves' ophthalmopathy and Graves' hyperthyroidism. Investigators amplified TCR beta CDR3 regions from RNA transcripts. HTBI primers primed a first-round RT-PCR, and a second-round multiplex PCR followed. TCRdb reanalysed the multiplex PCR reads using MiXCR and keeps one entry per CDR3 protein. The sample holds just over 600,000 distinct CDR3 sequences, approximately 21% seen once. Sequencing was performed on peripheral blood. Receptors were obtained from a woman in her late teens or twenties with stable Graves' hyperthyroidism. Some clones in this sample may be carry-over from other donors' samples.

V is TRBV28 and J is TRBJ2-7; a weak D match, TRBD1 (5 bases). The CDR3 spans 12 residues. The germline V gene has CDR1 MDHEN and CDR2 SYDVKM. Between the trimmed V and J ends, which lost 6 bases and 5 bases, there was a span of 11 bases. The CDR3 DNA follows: TGTGCCAGCAGATCCAGGGCCAACGAGCAGTACTTC. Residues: CASRSRANEQYF.

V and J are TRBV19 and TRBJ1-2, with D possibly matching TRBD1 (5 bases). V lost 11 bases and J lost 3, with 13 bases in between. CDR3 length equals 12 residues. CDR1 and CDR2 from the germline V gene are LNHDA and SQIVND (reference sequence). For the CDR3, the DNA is TGTGCCGCAGGGCCAGACTACTATGGCTACACCTTC. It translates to CAAGPDYYGYTF.

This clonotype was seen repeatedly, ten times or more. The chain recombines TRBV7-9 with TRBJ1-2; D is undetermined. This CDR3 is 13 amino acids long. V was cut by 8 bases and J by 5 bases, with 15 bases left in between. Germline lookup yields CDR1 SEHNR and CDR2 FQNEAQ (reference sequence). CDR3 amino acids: CASRTTYSYGYTF. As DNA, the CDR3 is TGTGCCAGCCGGACGACCTATTCATATGGCTACACCTTC.

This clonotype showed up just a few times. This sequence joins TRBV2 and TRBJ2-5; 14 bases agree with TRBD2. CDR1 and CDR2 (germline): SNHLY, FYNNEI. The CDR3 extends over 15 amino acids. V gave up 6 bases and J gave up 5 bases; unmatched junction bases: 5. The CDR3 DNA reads TGTGCCAGCAGGCCGGGACTAGCGGGAGTGGAGACCCAGTACTTC. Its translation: CASRPGLAGVETQYF.

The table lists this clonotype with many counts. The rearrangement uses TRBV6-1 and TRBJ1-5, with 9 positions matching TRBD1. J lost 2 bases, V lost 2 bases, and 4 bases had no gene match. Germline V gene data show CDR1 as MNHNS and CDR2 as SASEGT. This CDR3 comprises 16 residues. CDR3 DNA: TGTGCCAGCAGTGAATATGGACAGGGGCGCAATCAGCCCCAGCATTTT. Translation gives CASSEYGQGRNQPQHF.

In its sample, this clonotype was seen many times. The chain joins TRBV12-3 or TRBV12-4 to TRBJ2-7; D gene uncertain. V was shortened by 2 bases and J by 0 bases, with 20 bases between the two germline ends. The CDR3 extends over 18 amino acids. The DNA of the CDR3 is TGTGCCAGCAGTTTAAAGTCGTTCTCGCAAACCCCCTCCTACGAGCAGTACTTC. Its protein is CASSLKSFSQTPSYEQYF.

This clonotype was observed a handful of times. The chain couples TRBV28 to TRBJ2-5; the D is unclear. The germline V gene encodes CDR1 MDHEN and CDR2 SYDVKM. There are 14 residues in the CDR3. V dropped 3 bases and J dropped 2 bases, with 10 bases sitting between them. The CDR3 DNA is TGTGCCAGCAGTTTCGATGTGAATCAAGAGACCCAGTACTTC. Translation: CASSFDVNQETQYF.

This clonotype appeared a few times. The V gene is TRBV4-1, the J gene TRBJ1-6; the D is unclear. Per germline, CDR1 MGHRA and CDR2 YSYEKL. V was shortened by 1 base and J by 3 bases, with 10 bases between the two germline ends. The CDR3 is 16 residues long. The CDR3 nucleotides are TGCGCCAGCAGCCAAGTTTCAGAGAACTATAATTCACCCCTCCACTTT. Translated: CASSQVSENYNSPLHF.

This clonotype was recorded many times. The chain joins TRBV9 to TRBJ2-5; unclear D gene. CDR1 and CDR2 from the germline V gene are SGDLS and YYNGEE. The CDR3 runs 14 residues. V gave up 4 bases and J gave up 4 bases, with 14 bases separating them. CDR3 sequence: CASSPHLAPETQYF. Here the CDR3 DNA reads TGTGCCAGCAGCCCCCATTTGGCGCCAGAGACCCAGTACTTC.